The clone carrying this TCR beta chain was observed a single time. What it binds is not known. The V gene's germline CDR1 is SGHVS and CDR2 FQNEAQ. V was pared by 10 bases and J by 9 bases, with 13 bases between. The length of the CDR3 is 11 residues. The data derive from a study of cytomegalovirus exposure and HLA in healthy donors. Study outcomes and limitations: Later analysis suggested links between common viral pathogens and several top significant clusters.

PCR was performed using 60 Vbeta and 13 Jbeta primers. Original processing notes: Roughly 10 million shared chains were among the 65 million to 85 million unique TCR beta chains that a later analysis counted. The assay was immunoSEQ multiplex PCR, and TCRdb's table has in-frame clones only and misses some. V, J and clone size are taken as reported in that table, and D and trimming were inferred from the DNA itself. This table has approximately 100,000 clones, about 79% appearing once. V usage is TRBV7-8 and J usage is TRBJ2-1, with a possible D match to TRBD2 (6 bases). Sample: PBMCs. The sequence derives from a human donor in good health. The CDR3 coding sequence is TGTGCCATCCAAGTGGGGGGTGAGCAGTTCTTC. Protein product: CAIQVGGEQFF.